Listed here are 20 T cell receptor beta chains from one sample, sequenced in a study of low-dose radiotherapy and immunotherapy resistance in tumors. Stated time point: before trial treatment. cDNA synthesis used a TRAV/TRBV-specific primer set for both chains. Over approximately 20 PCR cycles, TCRs were amplified from a constant-region primer and V-primer adapter. TCRdb reprocessed the reads with MiXCR, giving one entry per CDR3 protein. The profile covers 75,000 to 95,000 distinct CDR3 sequences, with more than 8% appearing a single time and around 0.96% taken by the ten largest. Specimen: PBMCs, collected before treatment. These receptors were collected from a male donor with prostate cancer.

Of note for this clonotype: This likely came from a read error, as a far larger clone is one base away. The genes are TRBV7-6 and TRBJ2-1; 10 positions match TRBD2. Germline V gene sequence: CDR1 SGHVS, CDR2 FNYEAQ. Trimming took 1 base from V and 10 from J; bases not matched to a gene: 7. The CDR3 is 15 residues long. In nucleotides, the CDR3 is TGTGCCAGCAGCTTAGACCCTAGCGGGAGCTACGAGCAGTTCTTC. Protein: CASSLDPSGSYEQFF.

In the case of this clonotype: A far larger clone is only one base removed, so a read error is likely. The rearrangement joins TRBV29-1 to TRBJ2-7; D possibly corresponds to TRBD2 (6 bases). Trimming removed 2 bases from V and 7 bases from J, with 18 bases in between. The germline V gene encodes CDR1 SQVTM and CDR2 ANQGSEA. The CDR3 length is 14 residues. As DNA, the CDR3 is TGCAGCGTTGAAATGGCGGGGCACTACAATGAGCAGTACTTC. It translates to CSVEMAGHYNEQYF.

This clonotype was counted many times. The rearrangement uses TRBV4-1 and TRBJ2-1; no clear D. Trimming left V 2 bases short and J 4 bases short, with 15 bases between. CDR1 is MGHRA and CDR2 is YSYEKL in the germline V gene. This CDR3 is 16 amino acids long. This CDR3 reads CASSQTPGPFYNEQFF. The CDR3, as DNA: TGCGCCAGCAGCCAAACTCCCGGACCCTTTTACAATGAGCAGTTCTTC.

This clonotype has at least ten counts. The chain has TRBV18 and TRBJ1-6, with 8 positions matching TRBD1. Germline lookup yields CDR1 KGHSH and CDR2 LQKENI. The length of the CDR3 is 16 residues. V trimming: 3 bases; J trimming: 9 bases; junction bases outside the gene matches: 10. CDR3 residues: CASSPGQGATGSPLHF. CDR3 coding DNA: TGTGCCAGCTCACCGGGTCAGGGGGCCACCGGTTCACCCCTCCACTTT. Together with reference TRBV18 and TRBJ1-6, the CDR3 gives the full variable domain: NAGVMQNPRHLVRRRGQEARLRCSPMKGHSHVYWYRQLPEEGLKFMVYLQKENIIDESGMPKERFSAEFPKEGPSILRIQQVVRGDSAAYFCASSPGQGATGSPLHFGNGTRLTVT.

This clonotype was found many times. The genes are TRBV15 and TRBJ2-5; D is unclear. Trimming removed 6 bases from V and 5 bases from J, with 19 bases in between. Germline values: CDR1 LNHNV, CDR2 YYDKDF (reference sequence). The CDR3 sequence is 15 residues long. The CDR3 sequence: CATRKSPRVLETQYF. The CDR3 DNA is TGTGCCACCAGGAAGAGTCCTCGGGTTCTCGAGACCCAGTACTTC.

This clonotype was seen repeatedly, ten times or more. V is TRBV11-2 and J is TRBJ2-1; a weak D match, TRBD2 (6 bases). The CDR3 is 16 amino acids. V was pared by 0 bases and J by 4 bases, with 13 bases between. The germline CDR1 and CDR2 sequences are SGHAT and FQNNGV. The CDR3 nucleotides are TGTGCCAGCAGCTTAGATGGGGCGGGGCCTTACAATGAGCAGTTCTTC. This translates into CASSLDGAGPYNEQFF.

Ten or more counts support this clonotype. The chain couples TRBV7-9 to TRBJ2-1; 8 bases fit TRBD1. The CDR3 spans 14 residues. The germline V gene encodes CDR1 SEHNR and CDR2 FQNEAQ (reference sequence). V lost 5 bases and J lost 5; bases outside the gene matches: 5. As DNA, the CDR3 is TGTGCCAGCAGCCGTCGACAGGGGAACAATGAGCAGTTCTTC. This codes for CASSRRQGNNEQFF.

This clonotype was found many times. The chain carries TRBV12-3 or TRBV12-4 and TRBJ1-5; the D is unclear. The CDR3 is made up of 14 amino acids. V gave up 2 bases and J gave up 3 bases, with 8 bases separating them. For the CDR3, the DNA is TGTGCCAGCAGTTTAATGCCAGACAATCAGCCCCAGCATTTT. It translates to CASSLMPDNQPQHF.

Only a few counts were recorded for this clonotype. The V and J genes are TRBV28 and TRBJ2-7, with TRBD1 identical over 11 bases. The V segment lost 4 bases and the J segment 5 bases; nucleotides outside the gene matches: 7. Per the germline V gene, CDR1 is MDHEN and CDR2 is SYDVKM. CDR3 length equals 15 residues. CDR3 DNA: TGTGCCAGCAGTTCTCCCGGACAGGGGGCAGACGAGCAGTACTTC. Translated: CASSSPGQGADEQYF.

This clonotype was counted ten times or more. The V call is TRBV28, the J call TRBJ2-3; no reliable D call. Germline loops: CDR1 MDHEN, CDR2 SYDVKM. Trimming took 1 base from V and 6 from J, leaving 17 bases between them. This CDR3 spans 16 amino acids. The CDR3 region has the DNA TGTGCCAGCAGTTTATCACTTAGGAGCTCGCTCGATACGCAGTATTTT. Its protein is CASSLSLRSSLDTQYF.

This clonotype has at least ten counts. The chain is built from TRBV20-1 and TRBJ2-2, with 8 positions matching TRBD2. The CDR3 has 16 amino acids. The J segment lost 4 bases and the V segment lost 1 base, leaving 8 bases of the junction unmatched. CDR1 and CDR2 (germline): DFQATT, SNEGSKA (reference sequence). The CDR3 nucleotides are TGCAGTGCTAGAGTAGGACTAGCCCTCTCCACCGGGGAGCTGTTTTTT. This translates into CSARVGLALSTGELFF.

This clonotype was counted ten times or more. The V call is TRBV29-1, the J call TRBJ1-2, with a tentative D call TRBD1 (5 bases). V was trimmed by 7 bases and J by 5 bases, leaving 17 bases between them. Germline lookup yields CDR1 SQVTM and CDR2 ANQGSEA. This CDR3 contains 13 residues. The CDR3 loop reads CSGWTGTEYGYTF. The CDR3 DNA reads TGCAGCGGTTGGACGGGGACGGAGTATGGCTACACCTTC.

This clonotype appeared many times. The chain links TRBV7-2 to TRBJ2-1, with TRBD2 identical over 13 bases. The ends lost 1 base at V and 7 bases at J; junction bases unmatched: 7. CDR1 and CDR2 (germline): SGHTA, FQGNSA. CDR3 length: 17 amino acids. The chain's CDR3 is CASSLDPGLAGLNEQFF. Here the CDR3 DNA reads TGTGCCAGCAGCTTAGATCCGGGACTAGCGGGGCTAAATGAGCAGTTCTTC.

In the case of this clonotype: Mismatch with germline at one junction end may stem from a read error. This rearrangement joins TRBV4-3 to TRBJ2-1; D uncertain. CDR1 LGHNA and CDR2 YSLEER come from the germline V gene. This CDR3 spans 14 amino acids. The chain's CDR3 is CASSEEERSWEQFF. The CDR3 DNA follows: TGCGCCAGCAGCGAAGAGGAAAGGTCCTGGGAGCAGTTCTTC.

This clonotype was picked up a small number of times. The chain is built from TRBV15 and TRBJ1-4; 10 nucleotides align to TRBD1. The CDR3 has 15 residues. Germline trimming cut 5 bases from V and 6 bases from J; bases unmatched to any gene: 6. Germline V lookup: CDR1 LNHNV, CDR2 YYDKDF (reference sequence). For the CDR3, the DNA is TGTGCCACCAGCCGACAGGGGGCTTCGTATGAAAAACTGTTTTTT. Protein: CATSRQGASYEKLFF.

This clonotype has ten or more counts. The chain couples TRBV5-6 to TRBJ2-7, with a possible D match to TRBD1 (8 bases). This CDR3 has 14 residues. Trimming stripped 2 bases from V and 4 bases from J, with 13 bases between. Germline assignment: CDR1 SGHDT and CDR2 YYEEEE. In nucleotides, the CDR3 is TGTGCCAGCAGCTTAACAGGGGGGGAATACGAGCAGTACTTC. It encodes CASSLTGGEYEQYF.

The sample holds many counts of this clonotype. This rearrangement joins TRBV6-2 or TRBV6-3 to TRBJ2-7; 13 nucleotides match TRBD2. The CDR3 spans 22 residues. CDR1 and CDR2 from the germline V gene are MNHEY and SVGEGT. V gave up 5 bases and J gave up 1 base; unmatched junction bases: 23. CDR3 sequence (DNA): TGTGCCAGCAGTCCCGGGACAGGGGATTTTTCCGGACTAGCGGGAGATTCCTACGAGCAGTACTTC. It is translated as CASSPGTGDFSGLAGDSYEQYF.

Regarding this clonotype: It is likely a read error: a sequence one base away is far more abundant. The chain is built from TRBV5-3 and TRBJ2-1, with 7 bases that match TRBD1. TRBV5-3 has ORF status, its function being uncertain. The CDR3 loop spans 14 amino acids. Trimming at V came to 8 bases and at J to 10 bases, leaving 15 bases not matched to a gene. The CDR3: CASSRAGTAYEQFF. As DNA, the CDR3 is TGTGCCAGCAGCCGGGCCGGGACAGCGTACGAGCAGTTCTTC.

This clonotype was recorded at least ten times. CDR3 sequence (DNA): TGCAGTGCAATTGACAGGATCAATCAGCCCCAGCATTTT. It codes for CSAIDRINQPQHF. The gene calls are TRBV20-1 and TRBJ1-5, with D possibly being TRBD1 (6 bases). Germline V gene sequence: CDR1 DFQATT, CDR2 SNEGSKA (reference sequence). With 6 bases removed from V and 3 bases from J, the gap between germline ends came to 12 bases. The CDR3 has 13 amino acids.

This clonotype showed up many times. The V and J genes are TRBV4-3 and TRBJ2-7, with 9 bases identical to TRBD2. Germline V gene data show CDR1 as LGHNA and CDR2 as YSLEER. V lost 2 bases to trimming and J lost 1 base; unmatched junction nucleotides: 6. The CDR3 loop spans 16 amino acids. DNA of the CDR3: TGCGCCAGCAGCCAAAACAGCGGGAGGACTTCCTACGAGCAGTACTTC. Amino acids: CASSQNSGRTSYEQYF.